The 3 T cell receptor beta chains reported below all come from one sample, sequenced in a study of blood T cell repertoires in COVID-19. Assay used: immunoSEQ multiplex PCR; TCRdb lists only in-frame clones, some missing. The table lists some 300,000 clones, 90% of them singletons. The sequencing sample was made of peripheral blood. Source of these receptors: a woman between 40 and 55 years old with COVID-19, enrolled during active disease.

The J gene is TRBJ2-5, the V gene TRBV9, with TRBD2 matching over 12 bases. This CDR3 is 16 amino acids long. Germline V gene lookup returns CDR1 SGDLS and CDR2 YYNGEE. Trimming removed 4 bases from V and 1 base from J; junction bases left unmatched: 5. This CDR3 is CASSPWTSGAQETQYF. DNA for the CDR3: TGTGCCAGCAGCCCGTGGACTAGCGGGGCCCAAGAGACCCAGTACTTC.

The chain carries TRBV2 and TRBJ2-2; maybe TRBD1 (6 bases). The CDR3 length is 16 residues. Germline CDR1 SNHLY, CDR2 FYNNEI. With 5 bases removed from V and 2 bases from J, the gap between germline ends came to 15 bases. For the CDR3, the DNA is TGTGCCAGCAGTCGACCCGCAGGGACAAACACCGGGGAGCTGTTTTTT. It is translated as CASSRPAGTNTGELFF. Combining the CDR3 with reference TRBV2 and TRBJ2-2 gives the whole variable domain EPEVTQTPSHQVTQMGQEVILRCVPISNHLYFYWYRQILGQKVEFLVSFYNNEISEKSEIFDDQFSVERPDGSNFTLKIRSTKLEDSAMYFCASSRPAGTNTGELFFGEGSRLTVL.

The chain combines TRBV14 with TRBJ1-2; D is perhaps TRBD1 (6 bases). Deletions cut 2 bases from V and 7 bases from J, with 17 bases between. Germline values: CDR1 SGHDN, CDR2 FVKESK. The CDR3 covers 15 residues. CDR3 loop: CASSQLTGRVGGYTF. The CDR3 nucleotides read TGTGCCAGCAGCCAATTGACAGGACGAGTCGGTGGCTACACCTTC.